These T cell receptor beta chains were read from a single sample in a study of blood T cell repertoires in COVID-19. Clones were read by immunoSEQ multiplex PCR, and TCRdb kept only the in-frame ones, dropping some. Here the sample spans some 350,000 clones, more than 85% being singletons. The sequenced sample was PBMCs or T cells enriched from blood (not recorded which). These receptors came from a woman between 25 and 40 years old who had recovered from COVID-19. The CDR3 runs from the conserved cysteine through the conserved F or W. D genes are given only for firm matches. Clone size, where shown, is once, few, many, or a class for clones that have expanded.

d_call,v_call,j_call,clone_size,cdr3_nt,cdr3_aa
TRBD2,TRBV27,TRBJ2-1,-,TGTGCCAGCCGCGGCGGGGGGCTCAACAATGAGCAGTTCTTC,CASRGGGLNNEQFF
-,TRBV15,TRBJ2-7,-,TGTGCCACCAGCAGGGGCGGGATGGGGACAGCTGCCACCTACGAGCAGTACTTC,CATSRGGMGTAATYEQYF
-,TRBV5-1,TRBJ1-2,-,TGCGCCAGCAGTTCATGGCTCGAGGGATATGGCTACACCTTC,CASSSWLEGYGYTF
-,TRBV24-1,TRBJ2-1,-,TGTGCCACCAGTGACCGGCGGGGCTCCTACAATGAGCAGTTCTTC,CATSDRRGSYNEQFF
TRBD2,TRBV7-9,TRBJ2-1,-,TGTGCCAGCAGCCTTGATACCGGGACTAGCGGGAAAAGGGAGTTCTTC,CASSLDTGTSGKREFF
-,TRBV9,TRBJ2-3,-,TGTGCCAGCAGCGTAGAGGAGGTGGGGAGCACAGATACGCAGTATTTT,CASSVEEVGSTDTQYF
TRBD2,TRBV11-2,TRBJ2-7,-,TGTGCCAGCAGCCCGTACTGGCGGGGGTACGAGCAGTACTTC,CASSPYWRGYEQYF
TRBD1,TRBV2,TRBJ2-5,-,TGTGCCAGCAAGGATAGGACAGGGGGCACAGAGACCCAGTACTTC,CASKDRTGGTETQYF
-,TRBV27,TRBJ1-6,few,TGTGCCAGCAGCCCCGGGCAGGGAAATTCACCCCTCCACTTT,CASSPGQGNSPLHF
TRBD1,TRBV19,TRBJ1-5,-,TGTGCCAGTAGTATAGCGCAGGGGGGACTTTATAGCAATCAGCCCCAGCATTTT,CASSIAQGGLYSNQPQHF
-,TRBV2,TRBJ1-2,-,TGTGCCAGCACTACAGGGATGGACTATGGCTACACCTTC,CASTTGMDYGYTF
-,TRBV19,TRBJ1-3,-,TGTGCCAGTACCCCGACGGACACTTCTGGAAACACCATATATTTT,CASTPTDTSGNTIYF
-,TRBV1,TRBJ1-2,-,TGCACCAGCAGCCGTGGGTCGCGGGGCTATGGCTACACCTTC,CTSSRGSRGYGYTF
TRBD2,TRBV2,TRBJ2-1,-,TGTGCCAGCAGTGAAGAGGGTGCGGGAGGATACAATGAGCAGTTCTTC,CASSEEGAGGYNEQFF
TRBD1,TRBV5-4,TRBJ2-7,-,TGTGCCAGCAGCACTCCGGACAGGCGTCCCTACGAGCAGTACTTC,CASSTPDRRPYEQYF
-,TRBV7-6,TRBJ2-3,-,TGTGCCAGCACACAGGGGAGGACAGATACGCAGTATTTT,CASTQGRTDTQYF
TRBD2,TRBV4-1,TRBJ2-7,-,TGCGCCAGCAGCCAGGATCGGACTAGCGGGAGAATGAGCGAGCAGTACTTC,CASSQDRTSGRMSEQYF
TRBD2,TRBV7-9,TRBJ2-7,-,TGTGCCAGCAGCTTCGGGACTAGCGGGAGGAGGGGGCTCTACGAGCAGTACTTC,CASSFGTSGRRGLYEQYF
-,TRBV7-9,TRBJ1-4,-,TGTGCCAGCAGCTTAGCGGCCGCAGGGAAAGAAAAACTGTTTTTT,CASSLAAAGKEKLFF
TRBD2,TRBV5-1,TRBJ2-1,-,TGCGCCAGCAGCTTGACCGGGGGACTAGCCTACAATGAGCAGTTCTTC,CASSLTGGLAYNEQFF
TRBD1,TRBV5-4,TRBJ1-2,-,TGTGCCACTCAACAGGGGGCGGACTATGGCTACACCTTC,CATQQGADYGYTF
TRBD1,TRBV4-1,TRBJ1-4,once,TGCGCCAGCAGCTCCTGGACAGGGGAGGGTGAAAAACTGTTTTTT,CASSSWTGEGEKLFF
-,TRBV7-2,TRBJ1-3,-,TGTGCCAGCAGCTTCACAGGGACCTCTGGAAACACCATATATTTT,CASSFTGTSGNTIYF
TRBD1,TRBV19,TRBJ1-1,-,TGTGCCAGTAAGAAGGGGGGACAGGGGGCATTAGGAACTGAAGCTTTCTTT,CASKKGGQGALGTEAFF
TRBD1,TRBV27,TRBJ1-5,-,TGTGCCAGCAGTTTAAAGGGGGCCAGGGAGCCCCAGCATTTT,CASSLKGAREPQHF
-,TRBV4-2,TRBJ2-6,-,TGTGCCAGCAGCCAAGATGCAGGGAAAGCCTCTGGGGCCAACGTCCTGACTTTC,CASSQDAGKASGANVLTF
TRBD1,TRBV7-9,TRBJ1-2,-,TGTGCCAGCAGCTTAGGAGCAGGGGGCTATGGCTACACCTTC,CASSLGAGGYGYTF
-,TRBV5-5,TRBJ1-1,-,TGTGCCAGCAGCCTGGAGAGGACGGGGGAAGCTTTCTTT,CASSLERTGEAFF
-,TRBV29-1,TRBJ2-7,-,TGCAGCGCTGCTGTGACAGGTAGCGAGCAGTACTTC,CSAAVTGSEQYF
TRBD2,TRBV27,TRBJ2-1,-,TGTGCCAGCAGTTTACGGATGATGGGTCGGGGGGGCAATGAGCAGTTCTTC,CASSLRMMGRGGNEQFF
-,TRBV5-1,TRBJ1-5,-,TGCGCCAGCAGGAGTAGGACTGATCAGCCCCAGCATTTT,CASRSRTDQPQHF
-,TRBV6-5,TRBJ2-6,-,TGTGCCAGCACCACCCGCGGGGCTGGGGCCAACGTCCTGACTTTC,CASTTRGAGANVLTF
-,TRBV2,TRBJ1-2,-,TGTGCCACCCCCCCCGAGGGTGGCTATGGCTACACCTTC,CATPPEGGYGYTF
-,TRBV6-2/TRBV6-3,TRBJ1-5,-,TGTGCCAGCAGTTACACGCCCGGTGGAGCCAGACCGAGCAATCAGCCCCAGCATTTT,CASSYTPGGARPSNQPQHF
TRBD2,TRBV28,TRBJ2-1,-,TGTGCCAGCAGGCGGACTAGCGGGAACGCTGAGCAGTTCTTC,CASRRTSGNAEQFF
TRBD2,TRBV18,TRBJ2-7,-,TGTGCCAGCTCACCACCTGGTAGCGGGGGGGCCTACGAGCAGTACTTC,CASSPPGSGGAYEQYF
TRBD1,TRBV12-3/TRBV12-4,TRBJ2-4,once,TGTGCCAGCAGTTTTTACAGGGGCATTCAGTACTTC,CASSFYRGIQYF
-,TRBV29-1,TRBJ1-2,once,TGCAGCGTTGGGGGGGGCCCTAACTATGGCTACACCTTC,CSVGGGPNYGYTF
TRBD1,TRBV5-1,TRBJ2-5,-,TGCGCCAGCAGCGCGGGACAGGAGGAAGAGACCCAGTACTTC,CASSAGQEEETQYF